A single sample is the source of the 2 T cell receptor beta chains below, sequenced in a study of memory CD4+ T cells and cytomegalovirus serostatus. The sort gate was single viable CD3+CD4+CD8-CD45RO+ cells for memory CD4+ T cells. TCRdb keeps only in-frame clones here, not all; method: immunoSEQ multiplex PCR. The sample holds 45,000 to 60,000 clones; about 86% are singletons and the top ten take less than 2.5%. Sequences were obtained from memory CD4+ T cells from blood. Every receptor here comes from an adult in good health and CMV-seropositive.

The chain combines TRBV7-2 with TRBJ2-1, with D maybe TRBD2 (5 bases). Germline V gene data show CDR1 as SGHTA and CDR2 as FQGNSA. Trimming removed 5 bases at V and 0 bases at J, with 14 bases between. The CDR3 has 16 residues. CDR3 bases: TGTGCCAGCAGCCGATCATCTCGGGACTCCTACAATGAGCAGTTCTTC. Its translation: CASSRSSRDSYNEQFF.

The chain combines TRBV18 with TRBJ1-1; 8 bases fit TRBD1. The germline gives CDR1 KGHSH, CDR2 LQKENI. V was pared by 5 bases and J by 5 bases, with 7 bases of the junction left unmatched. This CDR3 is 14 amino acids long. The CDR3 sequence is CASSVDRGRTEAFF. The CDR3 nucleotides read TGTGCCAGCTCAGTCGACAGGGGAAGGACTGAAGCTTTCTTT.